This T cell receptor beta chain derives from a study of T cells in Graves' hyperthyroidism and ophthalmopathy. Study-level points and caveats: Most expanded thyroid clonotypes above 0.001 also appeared in blood.

The TCR beta CDR3 regions underwent amplification using RNA transcripts as the source. HTBI primers were the set used in a first-round RT-PCR of the TCR CDR3. TCRdb used MiXCR to reprocess the multiplex PCR reads, holding one entry per CDR3 protein. Of roughly 580,000 distinct CDR3 sequences listed, 35% to 55% are singletons. The diagnostic basis comprised clinical symptoms, serum thyroxine and TRAb, thyroid ultrasound and orbital computed tomography. This clonotype was counted at least ten times. Its specificity is unknown. This receptor was obtained from a woman aged 18 to 35 with Graves' hyperthyroidism. What was sequenced was peripheral blood or thyroid tissue (not recorded which).

As DNA, the CDR3 is TGTGCCACCGGGGGCAGGTTCTACGAGCAGTACTTC. Amino acid sequence: CATGGRFYEQYF. This chain joins TRBV2 and TRBJ2-7; D is perhaps TRBD1 or TRBD2 (6 bases each). The CDR3 consists of 12 residues. The V end was cut by 10 bases, the J end by 3 bases, with 13 bases between. Germline V gene sequence: CDR1 SNHLY, CDR2 FYNNEI.